A single sample is the source of the 7 T cell receptor beta chains below, sequenced in a study of blood T cell repertoires in COVID-19. Clones were sequenced by immunoSEQ multiplex PCR, and TCRdb holds only the in-frame ones, with some missing. The sample consists of 100,000 to 150,000 clones, around 81% of them appearing once. Sequencing used peripheral blood. The source of these receptors is a woman in her fifties or sixties with acute or convalescent COVID-19.

The chain has TRBV9 and TRBJ1-5; unclear D gene. V was shortened by 4 bases and J by 0 bases, with 11 bases between the two germline ends. Germline CDR1 SGDLS, CDR2 YYNGEE. The CDR3 consists of 15 residues. The CDR3 bases are TGTGCCAGCAGCCCCGAAGACTATAGCAATCAGCCCCAGCATTTT. Protein: CASSPEDYSNQPQHF.

The chain carries TRBV5-8 and TRBJ2-7, with 9 bases identical to TRBD1. The germline V gene has CDR1 SGHTS and CDR2 YDEGEE. This CDR3 spans 15 amino acids. The trim removed 1 base at V and 1 base at J, leaving 3 bases unmatched. This CDR3 reads CASSLSGTGSYEQYF. CDR3 DNA sequence: TGTGCCAGCAGCTTGTCCGGGACAGGGTCCTACGAGCAGTACTTC.

This chain connects TRBV4-2 to TRBJ2-1, with TRBD2 identical over 8 bases. The germline V gene encodes CDR1 LGHNA and CDR2 YNFKEQ. V lost 0 bases and J lost 4; bases outside the gene matches: 8. This CDR3 has 17 residues. In DNA form, the CDR3 reads TGTGCCAGCAGCCAAGATATACCGGGGGGGCAGTACAATGAGCAGTTCTTC. Amino acid sequence: CASSQDIPGGQYNEQFF.

J is TRBJ1-2 and V is TRBV5-1; the D is unclear. Between the trimmed V and J ends, which lost 2 bases and 3 bases, there was a span of 8 bases. This CDR3 region has 13 residues. Germline V gene sequence: CDR1 SGHRS, CDR2 YFSETQ. CDR3 nucleotides: TGCGCCAGCAGCTTCCCAGGCGACTATGGCTACACCTTC. Protein sequence: CASSFPGDYGYTF.

This clone was observed once. J is TRBJ1-1 and V is TRBV30; weak D call: TRBD1 (5 bases). Germline-derived CDR1 and CDR2 are GTSNPN and SVGIG (reference sequence). This CDR3 is 15 amino acids long. V lost 4 bases, J lost 1 base, and 16 bases lay in between. The CDR3 DNA reads TGTGCCTGGATCATATTGGCGGGGGAGAACACTGAAGCTTTCTTT. It codes for CAWIILAGENTEAFF.

This chain connects TRBV11-1 to TRBJ1-2; maybe TRBD1 (5 bases). Trimming shortened V by 5 bases and J by 7 bases, and 20 bases separated the two germline ends. There are 15 residues in the CDR3. Germline CDR1 reads SGHAT; CDR2 reads FQDESV (reference sequence). This CDR3 is CASSLLGTGRSGYTF. CDR3 DNA: TGTGCCAGCAGCCTGCTTGGGACTGGGAGGAGTGGCTACACCTTC.

V gene TRBV5-4 combines with J gene TRBJ2-1, with TRBD2 matching over 14 bases. V lost 3 bases, J lost 12 bases, and 5 bases stayed unmatched. The CDR3 has 14 residues. Germline lookup yields CDR1 SGHNT and CDR2 YYREEE (reference sequence). CDR3 loop: CASSSGLAGETQFF. The CDR3 DNA reads as TGTGCCAGCAGCTCGGGACTAGCGGGAGAGACGCAGTTCTTC.